In its sample, the clone carrying this T cell receptor beta chain was seen once. Its antigen is not identified. Regulatory T cells were sorted from thawed PBMCs rested overnight at 37°C with approximately 180 IU/ml IL-2. The entry originates in a study of Tregs in tolerant kidney transplant recipients. Findings of the study overall: The small number of patients limits these findings pending further validation. Activated donor B cell expansion appeared to reveal the most relevant donor-specific TCRbeta repertoire.

Trimming removed 6 bases at V and 4 bases at J, with 7 bases between. The germline V gene encodes CDR1 MNHNS and CDR2 SASEGT. The CDR3 sequence is 11 residues long. The repertoire was sequenced with immunoSEQ multiplex PCR; TCRdb's copy has only in-frame clones and lacks some. The table has under 95,000 clones, less than 95% seen once. This TCR was recovered from a human donor who received a combined kidney and bone marrow transplant. The rearrangement links TRBV6-1 to TRBJ2-7, with a weak D call TRBD2 (6 bases). The sample consisted of Tregs from blood, taken before the transplant. In DNA form, the CDR3 reads TGTGCCAGCAGGGGGGGATACGAGCAGTACTTC. This encodes CASRGGYEQYF.